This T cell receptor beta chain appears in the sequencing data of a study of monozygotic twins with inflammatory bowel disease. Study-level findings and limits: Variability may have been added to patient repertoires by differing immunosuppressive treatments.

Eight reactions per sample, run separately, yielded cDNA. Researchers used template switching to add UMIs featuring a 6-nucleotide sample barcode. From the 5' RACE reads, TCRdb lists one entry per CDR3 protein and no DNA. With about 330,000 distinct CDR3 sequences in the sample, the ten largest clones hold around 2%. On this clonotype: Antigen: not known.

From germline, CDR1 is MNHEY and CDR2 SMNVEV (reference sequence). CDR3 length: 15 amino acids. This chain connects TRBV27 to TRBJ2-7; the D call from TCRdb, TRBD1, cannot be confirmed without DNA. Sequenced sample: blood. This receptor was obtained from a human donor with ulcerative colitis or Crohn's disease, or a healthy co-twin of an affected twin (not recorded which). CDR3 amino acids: CASSPLGQGAYEQYF.